Given below is one T cell receptor beta chain in context. Trimming removed 5 bases from V and 3 bases from J, with 8 bases in between. The CDR3 runs 12 residues. Germline V gives CDR1 MDHEN, CDR2 SYDVKM. This sample's time point: patch test 1, 2 weeks after DPC sensitization. Treatment indicated: therapeutic diphenylcyclopropenone sensitization with weekly scalp DPC. Extraction yielded total RNA from whole blood (unfractionated). The entry originates in a study of human T cells and chemical hapten exposure. TCRdb used MiXCR to reprocess the RACE reads, holding one entry per CDR3 protein. The sample lists around 120,000 distinct CDR3 sequences; about 12% were seen once.

The material was whole blood, obtained in connection with sensitization to the hapten diphenylcyclopropenone (DPC). The sequence was obtained from a woman between 45 and 65 years old with alopecia areata. Some clones in this sample may be carry-over from other donors' samples. The chain couples TRBV28 to TRBJ2-7; D unresolved. The CDR3 here is CASSEEYYEQYF. CDR3 in DNA: TGTGCCAGCAGTGAAGAGTACTACGAGCAGTACTTC.